Following are 22 T cell receptor beta chains from one sample sequenced in a study of identifying expanded T cells in peripheral blood. Produced via immunoSEQ multiplex PCR; TCRdb's table is partial and in-frame only. This table has 130,000 or so clones, around 84% appearing once. The specimen was blood. These receptors all stem from a person aged 18 to 75 in good health.

The V gene is TRBV11-3, the J gene TRBJ1-6; TRBD1 is a possible D gene (5 bases). The CDR3 totals 15 residues. CDR1 and CDR2 (germline): SGHNT, YENEEA. V was clipped by 2 bases and J by 8 bases, with 13 bases between them. CDR3 loop: CASSLNEGLYSPLHF. The CDR3 coding sequence is TGTGCCAGCAGCTTAAACGAGGGGCTATATTCACCCCTCCACTTT.

V is TRBV2 and J is TRBJ1-1, with D possibly matching TRBD1 (6 bases). V gave up 4 bases and J gave up 0 bases, with 9 bases separating them. Looked up from germline, CDR1 is SNHLY and CDR2 is FYNNEI. This CDR3 region has 14 residues. CDR3 residues: CASSGTDMNTEAFF. CDR3 nucleotides: TGTGCCAGCAGTGGGACAGACATGAACACTGAAGCTTTCTTT.

This clone has a handful of counts. The V gene is TRBV11-3, the J gene TRBJ2-3, with 7 nucleotides matching TRBD2. CDR1 and CDR2 (germline): SGHNT, YENEEA. The ends lost 1 base at V and 5 bases at J; junction bases unmatched: 12. The CDR3 extends over 17 amino acids. The CDR3 sequence: CASSLVSGAGLRDTQYF. In DNA, the CDR3 is TGTGCCAGCAGCTTAGTATCGGGAGCGGGGCTACGAGATACGCAGTATTTT.

The genes are TRBV5-1 and TRBJ1-5; D might be TRBD1 (6 bases). The CDR3 consists of 15 residues. The germline V gene has CDR1 SGHRS and CDR2 YFSETQ. Trimming removed 2 bases from V and 1 base from J, with 10 bases in between. The DNA for the CDR3 is TGCGCCAGCAGCTTCGGGGGGCAGAGCAATCAGCCCCAGCATTTT. It is translated as CASSFGGQSNQPQHF.

The CDR3 sequence: CASSLRGVVNTEAFF. The CDR3 DNA is TGTGCCAGCAGCCTGAGGGGGGTCGTGAACACTGAAGCTTTCTTT. The V and J genes are TRBV11-3 and TRBJ1-1; a weak D match, TRBD1 (6 bases). The germline V and J ends were trimmed by 5 bases and 0 bases, with 13 bases remaining between them. CDR1 is SGHNT, CDR2 YENEEA, per germline. The CDR3 consists of 15 residues.

The chain uses TRBV6-1 and TRBJ1-2, with D tentatively TRBD1 (6 bases). Trimming removed 6 bases from V and 2 bases from J, with 13 bases in between. Germline V gene lookup returns CDR1 MNHNS and CDR2 SASEGT. There are 14 residues in the CDR3. The CDR3 here is CASRLQGTNYGYTF. CDR3 bases: TGTGCCAGCAGGTTGCAGGGGACCAACTATGGCTACACCTTC.

The chain uses TRBV11-3 and TRBJ2-5; D remains unclear. Germline CDR1 reads SGHNT; CDR2 reads YENEEA. CDR3 length: 16 residues. Trimming took off 2 bases at V and 2 bases at J, with 15 bases between the two ends. The CDR3 DNA reads TGTGCCAGCAGCTTAAAAAAGAGGTTGGGACAAGAGACCCAGTACTTC. This translates into CASSLKKRLGQETQYF.

This clone was counted once. CDR3 bases: TGTGCCAGCAGCCCTAACGTTCGGGGTTATAGCAATCAGCCCCAGCATTTT. Protein sequence: CASSPNVRGYSNQPQHF. The chain links TRBV5-8 to TRBJ1-5, with D uncertain. V was pared by 4 bases and J by 0 bases, with 17 bases between. The CDR3 covers 17 residues. The germline gives CDR1 SGHTS, CDR2 YDEGEE. Full variable domain (missing parts from reference TRBV5-8 and TRBJ1-5): EAGVTQSPTHLIKTRGQQATLRCSPISGHTSVYWYQQALGLGLQFLLWYDEGEERNRGNFPPRFSGRQFPNYSSELNVNALELEDSALYLCASSPNVRGYSNQPQHFGDGTRLSIL.

The gene calls are TRBV20-1 and TRBJ1-2; no clear D. The V gene lost 7 bases and the J gene lost 2 bases, with 8 bases spanning the gap. CDR3 length equals 11 residues. CDR1 DFQATT and CDR2 SNEGSKA come from the germline V gene (reference sequence). CDR3 coding DNA: TGCAGTGTTTCAGACAACTATGGCTACACCTTC. Translating gives CSVSDNYGYTF.

The chain carries TRBV2 and TRBJ2-3; 8 nucleotides match TRBD2. Germline trimming cut 5 bases from V and 1 base from J; bases unmatched to any gene: 8. Germline values: CDR1 SNHLY, CDR2 FYNNEI. The CDR3 extends over 16 amino acids. The CDR3 sequence: CASSRSRGGGTDTQYF. The CDR3 coding sequence is TGTGCCAGCAGTAGATCCCGGGGGGGCGGCACAGATACGCAGTATTTT.

This chain joins TRBV12-5 and TRBJ1-5; a weak D match, TRBD1 (6 bases). Germline V gives CDR1 LGHNT, CDR2 FRNRAP. V was shortened by 7 bases and J by 5 bases, with 18 bases between the two germline ends. The CDR3 length is 15 residues. The CDR3 loop is CASDPGAGYDQPQHF. CDR3 sequence (DNA): TGTGCTAGTGACCCGGGGGCAGGGTATGATCAGCCCCAGCATTTT.

This chain uses TRBV6-6 with TRBJ2-3; no clear D gene. The CDR3 has 12 residues. The germline V gene encodes CDR1 MNHNY and CDR2 SVGAGI (reference sequence). The germline V and J ends were trimmed by 6 bases and 4 bases, with 8 bases remaining between them. DNA for the CDR3: TGTGCCAGCAGCAACGGGCCAGATACGCAGTATTTT. This encodes CASSNGPDTQYF.

The chain links TRBV5-1 to TRBJ2-7, with 8 bases identical to TRBD1. CDR1 is SGHRS and CDR2 is YFSETQ in the germline V gene. Losses at the gene ends were 2 bases for V and 3 bases for J; bases not matched to a gene: 7. The CDR3 runs 15 residues. In DNA, the CDR3 is TGCGCCAGCAGCTTCACAGGACAGGGTGGCTACGAGCAGTACTTC. Translating it yields CASSFTGQGGYEQYF. The variable domain in full, completed from reference TRBV5-1 and TRBJ2-7, reads KAGVTQTPRYLIKTRGQQVTLSCSPISGHRSVSWYQQTPGQGLQFLFEYFSETQRNKGNFPGRFSGRQFSNSRSEMNVSTLELGDSALYLCASSFTGQGGYEQYFGPGTRLTVT.

The gene calls are TRBV10-3 and TRBJ1-1, with 7 bases matching TRBD1. The ends lost 6 bases at V and 1 base at J; junction bases unmatched: 5. This CDR3 spans 14 amino acids. Germline V CDR1 and CDR2: ENHRY, SYGVKD. The CDR3 is CAIRETGRNTEAFF. For the CDR3, the DNA is TGTGCCATCAGGGAGACAGGGAGGAACACTGAAGCTTTCTTT.

V is TRBV6-5 and J is TRBJ2-3; D possibly corresponds to TRBD2 (5 bases). CDR3 size: 15 residues. Trimming removed 6 bases at V and 2 bases at J, with 15 bases between. Germline assignment: CDR1 MNHEY and CDR2 SVGAGI. CDR3 region: CASSRVRGNTDTQYF. The CDR3 DNA sequence: TGTGCCAGCAGCCGCGTGAGAGGGAACACAGATACGCAGTATTTT.

The V and J genes are TRBV5-6 and TRBJ1-2; TRBD1 agrees at 8 bases. CDR3 length equals 13 residues. V trimming: 7 bases; J trimming: 4 bases; junction bases outside the gene matches: 6. Germline V CDR1 and CDR2: SGHDT, YYEEEE. CDR3: CASVDRGVYGYTF. The CDR3 DNA reads TGTGCCAGCGTCGACAGGGGAGTCTATGGCTACACCTTC.

The gene calls are TRBV25-1 and TRBJ2-5, with 8 bases matching TRBD2. From germline, CDR1 is MGHDK and CDR2 SYGVNS. With 4 bases clipped from V and 5 bases from J, the junction kept 9 bases outside the gene matches. This CDR3 is built from 15 residues. The CDR3 sequence is CASSGQGLVGETQYF. Written as DNA, the CDR3 is TGTGCCAGCAGTGGGCAGGGACTAGTGGGCGAGACCCAGTACTTC.

The V gene is TRBV18, the J gene TRBJ2-7; D not resolved. The CDR3 consists of 15 residues. Germline CDR1 and CDR2: KGHSH and LQKENI. The ends were cut back, 3 bases at V and 4 bases at J, with 16 bases in the middle. The CDR3 here is CASSPTTVDGYEQYF. The CDR3 nucleotides read TGTGCCAGCTCACCTACAACGGTGGATGGTTACGAGCAGTACTTC.

The J gene is TRBJ2-1, the V gene TRBV7-6; D unresolved. In germline, CDR1 is SGHVS, CDR2 FNYEAQ. The CDR3 sequence is 12 residues long. V was shortened by 3 bases and J by 6 bases, with 6 bases between the two germline ends. CDR3 sequence: CASSFNINEQFF. In DNA form, the CDR3 reads TGTGCCAGCAGCTTCAACATCAATGAGCAGTTCTTC.

The CDR3 here is CASSFLGVSVTEAFF. CDR3 DNA: TGTGCCAGCAGTTTTCTCGGGGTTTCGGTCACTGAAGCTTTCTTT. The V call is TRBV27, the J call TRBJ1-1; D uncertain. The V gene lost 3 bases and the J gene lost 4 bases, with 15 bases spanning the gap. The CDR3 totals 15 residues. CDR1 is MNHEY and CDR2 is SMNVEV in the germline V gene (reference sequence).

This clone was seen only a few times. The V and J genes are TRBV7-9 and TRBJ2-7, with a possible D match to TRBD1 (6 bases). The CDR3 is 16 residues long. The ends were cut back, 5 bases at V and 2 bases at J, with 19 bases in the middle. The germline V gene has CDR1 SEHNR and CDR2 FQNEAQ (reference sequence). The CDR3 coding sequence is TGTGCCAGCAGCCAGGCGGTTGGGACAAGTACCTACGAGCAGTACTTC. It encodes CASSQAVGTSTYEQYF.

Only one count was recorded for this clone. The genes are TRBV19 and TRBJ1-2; D gene ambiguous. Trimming shortened V by 5 bases and J by 4 bases, and 20 bases separated the two germline ends. The germline gives CDR1 LNHDA, CDR2 SQIVND (reference sequence). This CDR3 is built from 16 residues. This CDR3 is CASSPNPGGIGYGYTF. DNA for the CDR3: TGTGCCAGTAGTCCAAACCCAGGTGGAATCGGCTATGGCTACACCTTC.